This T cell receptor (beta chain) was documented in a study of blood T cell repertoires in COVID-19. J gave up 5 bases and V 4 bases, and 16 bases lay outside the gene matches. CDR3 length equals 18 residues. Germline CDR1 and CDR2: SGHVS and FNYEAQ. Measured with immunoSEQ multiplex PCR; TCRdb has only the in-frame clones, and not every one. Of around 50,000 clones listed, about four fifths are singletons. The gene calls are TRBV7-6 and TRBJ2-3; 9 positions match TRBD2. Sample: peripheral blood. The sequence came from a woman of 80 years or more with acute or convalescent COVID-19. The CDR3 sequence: CASSSRFLAGEVRDTQYF. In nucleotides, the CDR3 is TGTGCCAGCAGCTCGAGATTTTTAGCGGGAGAAGTTCGAGATACGCAGTATTTT.